Listed here are 10 T cell receptor beta chains from one sample, sequenced in a study of T cells in women clearing cervical HPV infection. Clones were sequenced by immunoSEQ multiplex PCR, and TCRdb holds only the in-frame ones, with some missing. The sample totals roughly 42,000 clones. Material for sequencing was blood buffy coat. These receptors all come from a woman aged 18 to 75 with a cervical HPV16 infection that either progressed to CIN3+ or cleared (not recorded which).

For this clone: Read sequence stops 3 residues before the CDR3 end, and the germline J gene provides the missing end. The chain has TRBV18 and TRBJ1-1; D is perhaps TRBD1 (6 bases). This CDR3 is built from 16 residues. Trimming shortened V by 5 bases and J by 4 bases, and 20 bases separated the two germline ends. Germline V gene sequence: CDR1 KGHSH, CDR2 LQKENI. The CDR3 spells CASSSITREGVTEAFF. The CDR3 bases that were read are TGTGCCAGCTCATCTATCACAAGGGAGGGGGTCACTGAA.

For this clone: The read comes to an end 3 residues before the CDR3 does, leaving the germline J gene to fill in the end. The rearrangement links TRBV10-1 to TRBJ1-2, with TRBD1 as a possible D gene (6 bases). This CDR3 has 15 amino acids. The ends were cut back, 2 bases at V and 6 bases at J, with 16 bases in the middle. Looked up from germline, CDR1 is WNHNN and CDR2 is SYGVQD (reference sequence). The CDR3 region is CASSEANYRVDGYTF. The DNA read from the CDR3 is TGCGCCAGCAGTGAGGCAAACTACAGGGTTGATGGC.

Of note for this clone: With the read ending 3 residues before the CDR3 end, the germline J gene is used to fill in that end. The rearrangement joins TRBV20-1 to TRBJ2-5; 7 nucleotides agree with TRBD1. Per germline, CDR1 DFQATT and CDR2 SNEGSKA (reference sequence). This CDR3 is 13 amino acids long. J lost 3 bases, V lost 5 bases, and 6 bases had no gene match. The CDR3 bases that were read are TGCAGTGCTGGTAGGGACAGTGAAGAGACC. Amino acids: CSAGRDSEET. The whole CDR3 region reads CSAGRDSEETQYF.

Note on this clone: The read terminates 3 residues ahead of where the CDR3 ends, so the germline J gene completes it. The chain is built from TRBV18 and TRBJ2-5; 7 bases are shared with TRBD2. The CDR3 consists of 15 residues. The germline CDR1 and CDR2 sequences are KGHSH and LQKENI. V shed 3 bases, J shed 4 bases, and the junction held 8 bases outside the gene matches. The CDR3 here is CASSPLSSGGETQYF. CDR3 bases read: TGTGCCAGCTCACCCCTCTCTAGCGGCGGAGAGACC.

About this clone: The missing CDR3 end, 3 residues past where the read stops, is filled in from the germline J gene. The genes are TRBV2 and TRBJ1-3; 7 bases line up with TRBD1. This CDR3 is built from 14 residues. V shed 6 bases and J 4 bases; nucleotides not matched to a gene: 6. CDR1 and CDR2 (germline): SNHLY, FYNNEI. Incomplete CDR3 DNA: TGTGCCAGCAGCGGACAGGCATTCGGAAACACC. Protein product: CASSGQAFGNT. The whole CDR3 sequence reads CASSGQAFGNTIYF.

Concerning this clone itself: The CDR3 is cut off 3 residues early in the read; its end comes from the germline J gene. The chain employs TRBV19 and TRBJ1-5; D is possibly TRBD1 (5 bases). This CDR3 comprises 15 residues. The germline V gene encodes CDR1 LNHDA and CDR2 SQIVND (reference sequence). V dropped 5 bases and J dropped 4 bases, with 15 bases sitting between them. The CDR3 sequence: CASSFSREGNQPQHF. The CDR3 DNA, read in part, is TGTGCCAGTAGTTTTTCCAGGGAAGGTAATCAGCCC.

Details on this clone: Read data end 3 residues before the CDR3 end; the end is taken from the germline J gene. V is TRBV2 and J is TRBJ2-7; 9 bases fit TRBD1. The CDR3 covers 13 residues. J gave up 2 bases and V 4 bases, and 0 bases lay outside the gene matches. Germline CDR1 is SNHLY and CDR2 is FYNNEI. Partial CDR3 DNA: TGTGCCAGCAGTGGGACAGGGGCCTACGAG. Translation gives CASSGTGAYE. The full CDR3 reads CASSGTGAYEQYF.

On this clone itself: The sequenced fragment ends 3 residues before the CDR3 boundary, so the rest is inferred from the germline J gene. The chain employs TRBV6-1 and TRBJ2-1; 10 nucleotides align to TRBD1. The V gene's germline CDR1 is MNHNS and CDR2 SASEGT. Germline trimming cut 4 bases from V and 7 bases from J; bases unmatched to any gene: 4. This CDR3 is built from 14 residues. CDR3 protein: CASSGDRGWNEQFF. The CDR3 bases that were read are TGTGCCAGCAGTGGGGACAGGGGCTGGAATGAG.

About this clone: The CDR3 extends 3 residues past the end of the read, so its final part is completed from the germline J gene. V gene TRBV19 combines with J gene TRBJ2-1; D is uncertain. The V end was cut by 1 base, the J end by 8 bases, with 6 bases between. The germline V gene has CDR1 LNHDA and CDR2 SQIVND (reference sequence). The CDR3 loop spans 12 amino acids. The CDR3 loop is CASSIGPYEQFF. The sequenced part of the CDR3 DNA is TGTGCCAGTAGTATAGGGCCATATGAG.

As for this clone: The read terminates 3 residues ahead of where the CDR3 ends, so the germline J gene completes it. The rearrangement links TRBV5-1 to TRBJ2-1; tentatively, D is TRBD1 (7 bases). Looked up from germline, CDR1 is SGHRS and CDR2 is YFSETQ. The CDR3 contains 13 residues. V was cut by 0 bases and J by 9 bases, with 10 bases left in between. CDR3 bases read: TGCGCCAGCAGCTTGGACAGGGGAGGTGAG. Translating it yields CASSLDRGGE. The whole CDR3 protein reads CASSLDRGGEQFF.